The rows below give T cell receptor beta chains drawn from one sample of a study of cytomegalovirus exposure and HLA in healthy donors. The method was immunoSEQ multiplex PCR; TCRdb's version includes in-frame clones alone and lacks a portion of them. The data show 65,000 to 90,000 clones, 86% seen once. Sequencing was performed on PBMCs. Every receptor here comes from a woman in her thirties in good health and CMV-seronegative. CDR3s include the opening cysteine and the closing phenylalanine or tryptophan. Fields, in order: V gene, D gene, clone size, J gene, CDR3 DNA, CDR3 protein. A D gene is named only where the DNA matches it firmly. The listing skips clone size in some rows; elsewhere it reads once, few, many or a size class.

TRBV6-4	.	once	TRBJ2-1	TGTGCCAGCAGTGACTCTGGAGGGGGCGGCAATGAGCAGTTCTTC	CASSDSGGGGNEQFF
TRBV19	.	.	TRBJ2-7	TGTGCCAGTAGTATAGTTTCGGACAGAACCTACGAGCAGTACTTC	CASSIVSDRTYEQYF
TRBV25-1	.	.	TRBJ1-6	TGTGCCAGCAGTGCCGACACAGTATTCAATTCACCCCTCCACTTT	CASSADTVFNSPLHF
TRBV18	TRBD1	once	TRBJ1-2	TGTGCCAGCTCACCAAGGACAGGGGACTATGGCTACACCTTC	CASSPRTGDYGYTF
TRBV19	TRBD1	.	TRBJ1-2	TGTGCCAGTAGTATTAGTTTGACAGGGAACTATGGCTACACCTTC	CASSISLTGNYGYTF
TRBV4-2	TRBD2	.	TRBJ2-1	TGTGCCAGCAGCCAAGAACCTATAGCGGGAGGGTTAATAGATGAGCAGTTCTTC	CASSQEPIAGGLIDEQFF
TRBV29-1	.	.	TRBJ1-1	TGCAGCGCTATCATTGACACTGAAGCTTTCTTT	CSAIIDTEAFF
TRBV19	TRBD1	once	TRBJ2-1	TGTGCCAGTAGTATCGAGACAGGGAGTTTCAATGAGCAGTTCTTC	CASSIETGSFNEQFF
TRBV6-6	.	.	TRBJ2-3	TGTGCCAGCACCCTCGGGGGCACAGATACGCAGTATTTT	CASTLGGTDTQYF
TRBV2	TRBD2	.	TRBJ2-1	TGTGCCAGCAGTGGACTAGCGGGAGAGTGGGAGCAGTTCTTC	CASSGLAGEWEQFF
TRBV5-1	TRBD1	.	TRBJ1-1	TGCGCCAGCAGCTCGGGACAGGGGGACACTGAAGCTTTCTTT	CASSSGQGDTEAFF
TRBV11-2	TRBD2	.	TRBJ2-3	TGTGCCAGCAGCTTAGTAGATAGCGGGAGGTCGGGGGATACGCAGTATTTT	CASSLVDSGRSGDTQYF
TRBV7-2	.	.	TRBJ2-2	TGTGCCAGCAGCCCTCGGAGCCCGAACTCGAACACCGGGGAGCTGTTTTTT	CASSPRSPNSNTGELFF
TRBV28	.	.	TRBJ2-1	TGTGCCAGCAAGAGGGAGACGTACAATGAGCAGTTCTTC	CASKRETYNEQFF
TRBV4-3	TRBD1	few	TRBJ2-7	TGCGCCAGTAGCAAGAAGGACAGGTCTACCTACGAGCAGTACTTC	CASSKKDRSTYEQYF
TRBV28	.	once	TRBJ2-3	TGTGCCAGCACCCCCGGTCCAGATACGCAGTATTTT	CASTPGPDTQYF
TRBV28	.	.	TRBJ2-7	TGTGCCAGCAGTCGACAGGCCCCCTACGAGCAGTACTTC	CASSRQAPYEQYF
TRBV4-3	.	.	TRBJ2-7	TGCGCCAGCAGCCAAGATCCCGGACAGCACTACGAGCAGTACTTC	CASSQDPGQHYEQYF
TRBV5-8	.	.	TRBJ1-5	TGTGCCAGCAACTCTGATCGGGGATCCAATCAGCCCCAGCATTTT	CASNSDRGSNQPQHF
TRBV7-2	.	.	TRBJ1-4	TGTGCCAGCAGCTTAGGGGCACGGAATGAAAAACTGTTTTTT	CASSLGARNEKLFF
TRBV14	TRBD1	.	TRBJ2-4	TGTGCCAGCAGCCCTGGACAGGGTAAAAACATTCAGTACTTC	CASSPGQGKNIQYF
TRBV4-2	.	.	TRBJ2-7	TGTGCCAGCAGCCAAGATTTTGGCTTCTCCTACGAGCAGTACTTC	CASSQDFGFSYEQYF
TRBV15	TRBD2	.	TRBJ2-7	TGTGCCACCAGCACTAGCGGGATAAGCTCCTACGAGCAGTACTTC	CATSTSGISSYEQYF
TRBV7-9	.	few	TRBJ1-3	TGTGCCAGCAGTATACAGGGTTCTGGAAACACCATATATTTT	CASSIQGSGNTIYF
TRBV27	.	.	TRBJ1-5	TGTGCCAGCAAGAGGGCAGGGGGCAATCAGCCCCAGCATTTT	CASKRAGGNQPQHF
TRBV7-2	TRBD2	.	TRBJ2-7	TGTGCCAGCAGCCAACAACGGACTAGCGAACCCTCGGGGCAGTACTTC	CASSQQRTSEPSGQYF
TRBV4-1	TRBD1	few	TRBJ1-1	TGCGCCAGCAGCCGCGGACAGGGAGGCACTGAAGCTTTCTTT	CASSRGQGGTEAFF
TRBV5-4	TRBD2	.	TRBJ2-7	TGTGCCAGCAGCTTGAAGCGGGAGCCCTACGAGCAGTACTTC	CASSLKREPYEQYF
TRBV11-1	.	once	TRBJ1-4	TGTGCCAGCAGCCGCAGGGCAACTAATGAAAAACTGTTTTTT	CASSRRATNEKLFF
TRBV12-5	.	.	TRBJ1-2	TGTGCTAGTGGTTTGCCGGGGGAAGGAGGCTACACCTTC	CASGLPGEGGYTF
TRBV19	.	.	TRBJ1-4	TGTGCCAGTAGTCCCCCCTACGGGACAAGCTCTAATGAAAAACTGTTTTTT	CASSPPYGTSSNEKLFF
TRBV18	.	.	TRBJ2-3	TGTGCCAGCTCACTGCGACAGCGCACAGATACGCAGTATTTT	CASSLRQRTDTQYF
TRBV10-1	.	.	TRBJ2-3	TGCGCCAGCAGTGAGTCGGCCCGTGGTACGCAGTATTTT	CASSESARGTQYF
TRBV4-1	.	.	TRBJ1-1	TGCGCCAGCAGCCCGGGGAGGGGGGCTTTCTTT	CASSPGRGAFF
TRBV5-1	TRBD1	.	TRBJ2-7	TGCGCCAGCAGCCTTGCCCCGGGACAGGTCTCCTACGAGCAGTACTTC	CASSLAPGQVSYEQYF
TRBV9	.	.	TRBJ2-7	TGTGCCAGCAGCGTAGGACAGCAGTACGAGCAGTACTTC	CASSVGQQYEQYF
TRBV5-1	.	.	TRBJ1-5	TGCGCCAGCAGTCTACCCAGGGGTTTCCTCTTAAATCAGCCCCAGCATTTT	CASSLPRGFLLNQPQHF
TRBV4-1	.	.	TRBJ1-1	TGCGCCAGCAGCCTAGGTTGGGCTAGCAACACTGAAGCTTTCTTT	CASSLGWASNTEAFF
TRBV2	TRBD2	.	TRBJ2-7	TGTGCCAGTTGTGACTGGCGGGAGTCTGACGAGCAGTACTTC	CASCDWRESDEQYF
TRBV18	TRBD1	.	TRBJ1-2	TGTGCCAGCTCACCAGGACAGGGAAACTATGGCTACACCTTC	CASSPGQGNYGYTF
TRBV7-2	.	once	TRBJ2-5	TGTGCCAGCAGAATAACTAGCTTGGCAGAGACCCAGTACTTC	CASRITSLAETQYF
TRBV28	.	.	TRBJ1-2	TGTGCCAGCAGGCCCCCCGGGGGTAGCTATGGCTACACCTTC	CASRPPGGSYGYTF